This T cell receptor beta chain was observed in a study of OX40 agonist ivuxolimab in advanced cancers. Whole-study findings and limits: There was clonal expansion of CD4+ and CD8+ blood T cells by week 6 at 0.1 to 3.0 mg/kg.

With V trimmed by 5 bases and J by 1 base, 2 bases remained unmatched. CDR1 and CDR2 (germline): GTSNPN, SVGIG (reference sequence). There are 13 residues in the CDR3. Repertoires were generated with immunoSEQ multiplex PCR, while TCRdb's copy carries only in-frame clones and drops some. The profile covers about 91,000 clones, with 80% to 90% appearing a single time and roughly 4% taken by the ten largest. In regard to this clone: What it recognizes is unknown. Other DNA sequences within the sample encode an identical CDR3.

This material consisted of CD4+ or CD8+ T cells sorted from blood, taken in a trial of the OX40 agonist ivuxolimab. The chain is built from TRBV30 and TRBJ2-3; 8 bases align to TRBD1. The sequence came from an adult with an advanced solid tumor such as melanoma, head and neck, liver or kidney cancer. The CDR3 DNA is TGTGCCTGGTCGACAGGGGGCACAGATACGCAGTATTTT. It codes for CAWSTGGTDTQYF.